What follows are 10 T cell receptor beta chains derived from one specimen sequenced in a study of control samples from healthy donors and cancer patients. Data came from immunoSEQ multiplex PCR; TCRdb stores just in-frame clones and leaves some out. The table lists 98,000 or so clones, 82% of them singletons, with approximately 7% in the top ten. The specimen sequenced was blood. The receptors come from a man younger than 35 in good health.

The genes are TRBV5-6 and TRBJ1-2; no firm D call. The CDR3 is made up of 12 amino acids. V lost 2 bases and J 6 bases, leaving 8 bases between the germline ends. CDR1 is SGHDT, CDR2 YYEEEE, per germline. The CDR3 protein is CASSFPSHGYTF. The DNA of the CDR3 is TGTGCCAGCAGCTTTCCGTCCCATGGCTACACCTTC.

The chain combines TRBV19 with TRBJ2-6; TRBD1 aligns across 9 bases. CDR1 is LNHDA and CDR2 is SQIVND in the germline V gene (reference sequence). The J segment lost 0 bases and the V segment lost 6 bases, leaving 12 bases of the junction unmatched. The CDR3 is made up of 19 amino acids. Here the CDR3 reads CASRPMRGTGSSGANVLTF. The CDR3 DNA reads TGTGCCAGTAGGCCAATGCGCGGGACAGGGAGCTCTGGGGCCAACGTCCTGACTTTC.

V and J are TRBV5-1 and TRBJ2-6; D is possibly TRBD1 (6 bases). The CDR3 consists of 16 residues. CDR1 is SGHRS, CDR2 YFSETQ, per germline. Between the trimmed V and J ends, which lost 0 bases and 6 bases, there was a span of 13 bases. The CDR3, as DNA: TGCGCCAGCAGCTTGGGGACAGCCATTGAGGCCAACGTCCTGACTTTC. Its protein is CASSLGTAIEANVLTF.

The chain couples TRBV9 to TRBJ1-2; D gene unclear. The CDR3 length is 12 residues. The V end was cut by 3 bases, the J end by 9 bases, with 12 bases between. Germline-derived CDR1 and CDR2 are SGDLS and YYNGEE. The CDR3 bases are TGTGCCAGCAGCGCCCCCGGACGGCGCTACACCTTC. Its translation: CASSAPGRRYTF.

The V gene is TRBV5-5, the J gene TRBJ2-3, with 7 bases aligning to TRBD1. V shed 4 bases, J shed 0 bases, and the junction held 2 bases outside the gene matches. There are 14 residues in the CDR3. The V gene's germline CDR1 is SGHKS and CDR2 YYEKEE (reference sequence). CDR3 in DNA: TGTGCCAGCAGCCGGGGACAGAGCACAGATACGCAGTATTTT. Translation gives CASSRGQSTDTQYF. The full variable domain, completed using reference TRBV5-5 and TRBJ2-3, is DAGVTQSPTHLIKTRGQQVTLRCSPISGHKSVSWYQQVLGQGPQFIFQYYEKEERGRGNFPDRFSARQFPNYSSELNVNALLLGDSALYLCASSRGQSTDTQYFGPGTRLTVL.

On this clone itself: Other DNA sequences of this sample code for an identical CDR3. The chain employs TRBV29-1 and TRBJ1-2; the D gene is possibly TRBD1 (6 bases). CDR3 size: 12 residues. CDR1 and CDR2 from the germline V gene are SQVTM and ANQGSEA. The germline V and J ends were trimmed by 0 bases and 5 bases, with 7 bases remaining between them. The CDR3 bases are TGCAGCGTTGAAGACAGGGGATATGGCTACACCTTC. It translates to CSVEDRGYGYTF.

The chain uses TRBV6-5 and TRBJ2-3, with 9 bases matching TRBD1. The CDR3 covers 14 residues. J was trimmed by 10 bases and V by 5 bases; bases with no gene match: 10. Germline CDR1 MNHEY, CDR2 SVGAGI. CDR3 DNA: TGTGCCAGCAGTCCCCGGACAGGGGCCCTCTCGCAGTATTTT. Translation gives CASSPRTGALSQYF.

This rearrangement joins TRBV18 to TRBJ2-7; D is uncertain. The CDR3 length is 14 residues. In germline, CDR1 is KGHSH, CDR2 LQKENI. Deletions cut 1 base from V and 4 bases from J, with 11 bases between. DNA of the CDR3: TGTGCCAGCTCACCACAAGGTGTTGGGTACGAGCAGTACTTC. This gives the protein CASSPQGVGYEQYF.

This clone appeared a few times. V is TRBV7-2 and J is TRBJ2-3; a weak D match, TRBD1 (5 bases). Trimming cost V 1 base and J 2 bases, with 10 bases left between them. CDR3 length: 15 amino acids. CDR1 is SGHTA, CDR2 FQGNSA, per germline. For the CDR3, the DNA is TGTGCCAGCAGCTTAGTGGCAGGGTTCACAGATACGCAGTATTTT. Protein: CASSLVAGFTDTQYF.

As for this clone: Other DNA sequences in this specimen translate into the identical CDR3. The rearrangement links TRBV5-1 to TRBJ2-5; D remains ambiguous. Germline values: CDR1 SGHRS, CDR2 YFSETQ. V dropped 0 bases and J dropped 5 bases, with 2 bases sitting between them. The CDR3 totals 11 residues. The CDR3 loop reads CASSLEETQYF. CDR3 coding DNA: TGCGCCAGCAGCTTGGAGGAGACCCAGTACTTC.